This T cell receptor (beta chain) came from a study of T cell responses to AZD1222 COVID-19 vaccine (dated by TCRdb to 2020 to 2023). Describing the broader study: AZD1222 recipients given second doses at about 4 weeks or at about 12 weeks were pooled, since spike-specific TCR depth and breadth were not found to differ between the two schedules. A total of about 240 trial participants underwent TCR sequencing, of whom some 210 received two doses of AZD1222 and about 25 received two doses of the MenACWY control vaccine. Enrollment into the trials was organized by age into subgroups of 18-55, 56-69 and 70-plus years, and those subgroups contained roughly 150, 30 and 60 TCR-sequenced participants, respectively. The paper's findings and limits, for the study overall: Because no day 14 peak-response samples were available, the repertoires could be characterized only after the peak T cell response. The 56-69-year group was small, and its depth increase did not reach significance, likely because of low power. A significant rise in spike-specific TCR breadth and depth was observed after two AZD1222 doses relative to day 0 and relative to MenACWY recipients. Participants were mostly white British, with more females than males. The authors suggested clonal diversity may have been underestimated. Epitopes outside the regions mutated in the B.1.351 and B.1.1.7 variants were reportedly recognized by nearly half of the unique spike-specific TCRs. Conclusions about previously exposed vaccinees are limited because only five to seven AZD1222 recipients were SARS-CoV-2 seropositive at baseline. The whole spike protein was spanned by vaccine-associated CD4 TCRs, and dominant responses were seen in regions 160-218 and 743-854.

To note about this clone: The antigen it binds to is not known. No base quality values were provided; no much bigger clone lies one nucleotide off.

The CDR3 regions of human TCRbeta chains were analyzed by immunosequencing. As for the authors' bioinformatics: Repertoire TCRs were checked for matches against a reference library of SARS-CoV-2-specific TCRs that had been generated using the MIRA antigen-specificity platform. Breadth was defined as the fraction of unique TCRs that were SARS-CoV-2-associated, and depth was defined as the fraction of total T cells that were SARS-CoV-2-associated. Each spike-specific TCR was assigned to its reactive spike region and to a CD4 or CD8 class using the MIRA data. Log10-transformed breadth and depth values were compared by one-way ANOVA with Sidak's multiple comparisons tests. Here the immuneACCESS table is served through TCRdb, limited to in-frame sequences with V and J called. Missing clones are a known gap in these copies; in checked studies unresolved V genes cover under half, and the rest lacks a known reason. V and J calls plus clone size are reproduced from that table; the DNA served to infer D and trimming. The sample profile shows under 200,000 clones; around 95% of them were found once. The ten largest account for approximately 0.64% of the sample.

The CDR3 covers 14 residues, taking in both the cysteine and the phenylalanine. CDR3 DNA is the only sequence kept; it has 42 bases, read in frame from the first base. V sheds 9 bases and J sheds 9 bases, leaving 22 bases between their ends. The CDR1 and CDR2 encoded by the germline V gene are SGHRS and YFSETQ. Read against the paper, the sample's time point label means: baseline before first vaccination. Vaccinee samples were obtained from the UK trials COV001 and COV002, which included a single-blind randomized controlled phase 2/3 trial of AZD1222 (ChAdOx1 nCoV-19) in healthy adults. For TCRbeta chain sequencing, PBMC samples were collected from trial participants at day 0 and at day 28 after the second dose.

This sequence originates from an adult in good health. The chain uses TRBV5-1 and TRBJ2-1, and possibly TRBD2, on 5 matching bases. The specimen comprised peripheral blood, sampled on day 0 of AZD1222 vaccination. Here the CDR3 is given as CATRGWATSSEQFF. The DNA reads as follows: TGCGCCACCCGAGGGTGGGCAACCTCCAGTGAGCAGTTCTTC.